The rows below give T cell receptor beta chains drawn from one sample of a study of shared clonotypes between healthy human individuals. Sequencing was performed with immunoSEQ multiplex PCR; in TCRdb, only in-frame clones are kept and a portion is missing. The table has around 720,000 clones, around 78% seen once. Material: memory CD4+ T cells sorted from blood. All receptors come from a woman in her twenties or thirties in good health. CDR3s include the opening cysteine and the closing phenylalanine or tryptophan. A D gene is named only where the DNA matches it firmly. Size values are once, few and many counts, or a class for expanded clones, and some rows have none.

V	J	D	size	CDR3	DNA
TRBV5-4	TRBJ2-3	TRBD1	.	CASSSQGPLTDTQYF	TGTGCCAGCAGCTCACAGGGGCCGCTCACAGATACGCAGTATTTT
TRBV5-1	TRBJ2-1	.	.	CASSLAGSYNEQFF	TGCGCCAGCAGCTTGGCGGGATCCTACAATGAGCAGTTCTTC
TRBV9	TRBJ2-2	TRBD2	.	CASSVASGRALGTGELFF	TGTGCCAGCAGCGTAGCTAGCGGGAGGGCCTTGGGCACCGGGGAGCTGTTTTTT
TRBV19	TRBJ2-7	.	.	CASRDGNYEQYF	TGTGCCAGCCGGGACGGGAACTACGAGCAGTACTTC
TRBV29-1	TRBJ2-7	TRBD2	.	CSASGKNEQYF	TGCAGCGCAAGCGGGAAGAACGAGCAGTACTTC
TRBV9	TRBJ2-3	TRBD2	.	CASSVALAGGADTQYF	TGTGCCAGCAGCGTAGCTCTAGCGGGGGGCGCAGATACGCAGTATTTT
TRBV11-2	TRBJ2-6	.	.	CASSLAGANVLTF	TGTGCCAGCAGCTTAGCCGGGGCCAACGTCCTGACTTTC
TRBV5-5	TRBJ2-3	.	.	CASSEDSQGTQYF	TGTGCCAGCAGTGAGGACAGCCAGGGTACGCAGTATTTT
TRBV9	TRBJ2-7	TRBD1	.	CASSVGDRGWYEQYF	TGTGCCAGCAGCGTAGGAGACAGGGGTTGGTACGAGCAGTACTTC
TRBV28	TRBJ1-2	.	.	CASSRIEGPHGYTF	TGTGCCAGCAGCCGTATTGAGGGGCCCCATGGCTACACCTTC
TRBV2	TRBJ1-4	.	.	CASTVAGDGEKLFF	TGTGCCAGCACCGTAGCAGGGGACGGCGAAAAACTGTTTTTT
TRBV5-1	TRBJ2-3	TRBD1	.	CASSSDRGLTDTQYF	TGCGCCAGCAGCTCGGACAGGGGACTCACAGATACGCAGTATTTT
TRBV7-2	TRBJ1-4	TRBD1	.	CASSLWDRTGWGTNEKLFF	TGTGCCAGCAGCTTGTGGGACAGGACGGGATGGGGGACTAATGAAAAACTGTTTTTT
TRBV5-8	TRBJ1-5	TRBD1	once	CASSINRGVSNQPQHF	TGTGCCAGCAGCATAAACAGGGGGGTAAGCAATCAGCCCCAGCATTTT
TRBV20-1	TRBJ1-5	.	.	CSAGGHQPQHF	TGCAGTGCGGGAGGGCATCAGCCCCAGCATTTT
TRBV14	TRBJ2-7	.	.	CASSQETRTAFWVEQYF	TGTGCCAGCAGCCAAGAAACTAGGACTGCTTTCTGGGTCGAGCAGTACTTC
TRBV7-9	TRBJ2-2	TRBD1	.	CASRSSGTGNTGELFF	TGTGCCAGCAGATCTTCCGGGACAGGCAACACCGGGGAGCTGTTTTTT
TRBV7-2	TRBJ2-1	TRBD2	.	CASREGLEQFF	TGTGCCAGCAGGGAGGGACTAGAGCAGTTCTTC
TRBV20-1	TRBJ1-1	.	.	CSAARREAFF	TGCAGTGCTGCCCGAAGAGAAGCTTTCTTT
TRBV2	TRBJ2-5	.	.	CASSPGGETQYF	TGTGCCAGCAGCCCAGGCGGGGAGACCCAGTACTTC
TRBV18	TRBJ2-7	.	.	CASSPPDVRGYEQYF	TGTGCCAGCTCACCACCGGACGTCAGGGGCTACGAGCAGTACTTC
TRBV28	TRBJ2-5	TRBD2	few	CASSFSGTSGSRETQYF	TGTGCCAGCAGTTTCTCGGGGACTAGCGGGAGTCGAGAGACCCAGTACTTC
TRBV9	TRBJ2-7	.	.	CASSVGQGGTYEQYF	TGTGCCAGCAGCGTAGGTCAGGGTGGGACCTACGAGCAGTACTTC
TRBV7-9	TRBJ1-2	.	few	CASSQDRQDRGYTF	TGTGCCAGCAGCCAAGACAGACAGGATAGGGGCTACACCTTC
TRBV29-1	TRBJ2-5	.	.	CSGRRDQETQYF	TGCAGTGGTAGGCGGGACCAAGAGACCCAGTACTTC
TRBV27	TRBJ2-7	TRBD2	.	CASSLSGRGLYEQYF	TGTGCCAGCAGCCTTAGCGGGAGGGGTCTCTACGAGCAGTACTTC
TRBV5-1	TRBJ1-2	.	.	CASSTTGSNGYTF	TGCGCCAGCAGCACAACAGGGAGCAATGGCTACACCTTC
TRBV5-1	TRBJ1-3	.	.	CASSFDSGNTIYF	TGCGCCAGCAGCTTCGACTCTGGAAACACCATATATTTT
TRBV19	TRBJ1-5	.	.	CASSYAGSDQPQHF	TGTGCCAGTAGTTATGCAGGAAGTGATCAGCCCCAGCATTTT
TRBV9	TRBJ2-5	.	.	CASSVGPDQETQYF	TGTGCCAGCAGCGTAGGCCCAGACCAAGAGACCCAGTACTTC
TRBV6-5	TRBJ2-3	TRBD1	.	CASRITGGRTDTQYF	TGTGCCAGCAGGATAACAGGGGGCCGCACAGATACGCAGTATTTT
TRBV27	TRBJ1-4	.	.	CASRGIRRGVVTNEKLFF	TGTGCCAGCAGGGGGATCCGAAGGGGCGTGGTAACTAATGAAAAACTGTTTTTT
TRBV28	TRBJ2-5	.	.	CASSDRGQETQYF	TGTGCCAGCAGTGATAGGGGGCAAGAGACCCAGTACTTC
TRBV19	TRBJ2-1	TRBD2	many	CASSISGTSNEQFF	TGTGCCAGTAGTATCTCCGGGACTAGCAATGAGCAGTTCTTC
TRBV7-9	TRBJ1-5	.	many	CASSFDDQPQHF	TGTGCCAGCAGCTTTGACGATCAGCCCCAGCATTTT
TRBV6-5	TRBJ2-7	TRBD1	.	CASSYSITGGGDEQYF	TGTGCCAGCAGTTACTCGATTACAGGGGGCGGCGACGAGCAGTACTTC
TRBV6-1	TRBJ1-1	TRBD1	few	CASGTSGGTTEAFF	TGTGCCAGCGGGACTTCAGGGGGAACCACTGAAGCTTTCTTT
TRBV7-2	TRBJ2-3	.	.	CASSLVAGSEDTQYF	TGTGCCAGCAGCTTAGTGGCGGGATCCGAAGATACGCAGTATTTT
TRBV2	TRBJ1-1	.	.	CASRRTEKNTEAFF	TGTGCCAGCAGGAGGACAGAAAAGAACACTGAAGCTTTCTTT
TRBV29-1	TRBJ2-1	TRBD2	few	CSAQGGLAENDYNEQFF	TGCAGCGCCCAAGGGGGACTAGCGGAAAACGACTACAATGAGCAGTTCTTC
TRBV5-4	TRBJ1-3	.	once	CASSLALGSGNTIYF	TGTGCCAGCAGCTTGGCCTTGGGATCTGGAAACACCATATATTTT
TRBV2	TRBJ2-5	TRBD2	few	CASSDGWGRAGETQYF	TGTGCCAGCAGTGATGGATGGGGGAGGGCCGGGGAGACCCAGTACTTC
TRBV28	TRBJ2-1	.	.	CASSLVPPSYNEQFF	TGTGCCAGCAGTTTAGTCCCGCCCTCCTACAATGAGCAGTTCTTC
TRBV5-5	TRBJ1-1	.	many	CASSFLPNTEAFF	TGTGCCAGCAGCTTTCTCCCGAACACTGAAGCTTTCTTT
TRBV2	TRBJ2-3	.	few	CASQASSWSRTDTQYF	TGTGCCAGCCAGGCGAGCTCGTGGTCGCGCACAGATACGCAGTATTTT
TRBV2	TRBJ2-7	.	once	CASSEANSYEQYF	TGTGCCAGCAGTGAAGCAAACTCCTACGAGCAGTACTTC
TRBV28	TRBJ2-6	.	.	CASIGGFSGANVLTF	TGTGCCAGTATCGGAGGGTTCTCTGGGGCCAACGTCCTGACTTTC
TRBV6-1	TRBJ1-1	TRBD1	.	CASIGTGNTEAFF	TGTGCCAGCATAGGGACAGGGAACACTGAAGCTTTCTTT
TRBV5-4	TRBJ2-5	TRBD2	.	CASSWLAGGQETQYF	TGTGCCAGCAGCTGGCTAGCGGGAGGGCAAGAGACCCAGTACTTC
TRBV27	TRBJ2-1	.	.	CASSPLSNEQFF	TGTGCCAGCAGTCCTCTATCCAATGAGCAGTTCTTC